One and the same sample provided the 4 T cell receptor beta chains below, sequenced in a study of blood T cells in healthy people across ages. Primed by a sample-barcoded 5' primer and a J-beta primer mix, a second PCR proceeded for roughly 6 to 12 cycles. From the 5' RACE reads, TCRdb called clonotypes with MiXCR, one entry per CDR3 protein. The table records 780,000 or so distinct CDR3 sequences, approximately 53% of them present only once. Sequences were obtained from blood. All receptors come from a man aged 40-49 years in good health.

The chain couples TRBV25-1 to TRBJ2-1; D may be TRBD2 (6 bases). The germline gives CDR1 MGHDK, CDR2 SYGVNS. The CDR3 is 16 residues long. The V gene lost 1 base and the J gene lost 4 bases, with 14 bases spanning the gap. The CDR3 region has the DNA TGTGCCAGCAGTGAATCTGCGGGACTTGTATACAATGAGCAGTTCTTC. Translation: CASSESAGLVYNEQFF.

This clonotype was observed a handful of times. The genes are TRBV20-1 and TRBJ2-5; D remains unclear. Germline V gene lookup returns CDR1 DFQATT and CDR2 SNEGSKA (reference sequence). The CDR3 is 12 residues long. Trimming took 7 bases from V and 3 from J, leaving 12 bases between them. CDR3 bases: TGCAGTGTCCCGGCCGCGGAAGAGACCCAGTACTTC. Translation gives CSVPAAEETQYF.

This clonotype showed up just a few times. The V and J genes are TRBV28 and TRBJ2-7; tentatively, D is TRBD1 or TRBD2 (5 bases each). CDR1 is MDHEN and CDR2 is SYDVKM in the germline V gene. The CDR3 covers 14 residues. V lost 8 bases, J lost 0 bases, and 14 bases lay in between. The CDR3 bases are TGTGCCAGCGCCACTGAGGGGAGCTCCTACGAGCAGTACTTC. Translating it yields CASATEGSSYEQYF.

This clonotype was found a few times. The gene calls are TRBV4-3 and TRBJ1-2; tentative D call: TRBD1 (6 bases). The CDR3 loop spans 14 amino acids. V was pared by 4 bases and J by 2 bases, with 11 bases between. The germline V gene encodes CDR1 LGHNA and CDR2 YSLEER. This CDR3 is CASSPNRANYGYTF. DNA of the CDR3: TGCGCCAGCAGCCCAAACAGGGCAAACTATGGCTACACCTTC.